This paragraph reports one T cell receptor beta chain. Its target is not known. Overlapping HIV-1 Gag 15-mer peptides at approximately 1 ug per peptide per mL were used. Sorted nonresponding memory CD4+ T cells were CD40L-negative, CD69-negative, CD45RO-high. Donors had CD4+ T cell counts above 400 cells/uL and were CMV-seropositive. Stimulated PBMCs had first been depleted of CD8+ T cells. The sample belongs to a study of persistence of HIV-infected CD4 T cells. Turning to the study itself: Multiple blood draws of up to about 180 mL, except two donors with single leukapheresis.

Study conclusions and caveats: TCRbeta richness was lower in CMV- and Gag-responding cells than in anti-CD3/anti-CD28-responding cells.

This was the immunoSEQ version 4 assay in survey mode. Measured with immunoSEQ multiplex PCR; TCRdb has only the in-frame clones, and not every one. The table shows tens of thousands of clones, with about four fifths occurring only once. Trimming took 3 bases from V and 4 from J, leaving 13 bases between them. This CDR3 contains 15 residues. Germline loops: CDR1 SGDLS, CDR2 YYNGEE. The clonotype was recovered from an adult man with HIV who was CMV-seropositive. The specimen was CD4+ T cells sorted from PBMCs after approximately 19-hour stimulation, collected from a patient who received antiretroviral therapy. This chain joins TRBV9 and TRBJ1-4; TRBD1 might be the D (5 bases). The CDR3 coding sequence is TGTGCCAGCAGCGCACAGTTGGGGGATAATGAAAAACTGTTTTTT. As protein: CASSAQLGDNEKLFF.